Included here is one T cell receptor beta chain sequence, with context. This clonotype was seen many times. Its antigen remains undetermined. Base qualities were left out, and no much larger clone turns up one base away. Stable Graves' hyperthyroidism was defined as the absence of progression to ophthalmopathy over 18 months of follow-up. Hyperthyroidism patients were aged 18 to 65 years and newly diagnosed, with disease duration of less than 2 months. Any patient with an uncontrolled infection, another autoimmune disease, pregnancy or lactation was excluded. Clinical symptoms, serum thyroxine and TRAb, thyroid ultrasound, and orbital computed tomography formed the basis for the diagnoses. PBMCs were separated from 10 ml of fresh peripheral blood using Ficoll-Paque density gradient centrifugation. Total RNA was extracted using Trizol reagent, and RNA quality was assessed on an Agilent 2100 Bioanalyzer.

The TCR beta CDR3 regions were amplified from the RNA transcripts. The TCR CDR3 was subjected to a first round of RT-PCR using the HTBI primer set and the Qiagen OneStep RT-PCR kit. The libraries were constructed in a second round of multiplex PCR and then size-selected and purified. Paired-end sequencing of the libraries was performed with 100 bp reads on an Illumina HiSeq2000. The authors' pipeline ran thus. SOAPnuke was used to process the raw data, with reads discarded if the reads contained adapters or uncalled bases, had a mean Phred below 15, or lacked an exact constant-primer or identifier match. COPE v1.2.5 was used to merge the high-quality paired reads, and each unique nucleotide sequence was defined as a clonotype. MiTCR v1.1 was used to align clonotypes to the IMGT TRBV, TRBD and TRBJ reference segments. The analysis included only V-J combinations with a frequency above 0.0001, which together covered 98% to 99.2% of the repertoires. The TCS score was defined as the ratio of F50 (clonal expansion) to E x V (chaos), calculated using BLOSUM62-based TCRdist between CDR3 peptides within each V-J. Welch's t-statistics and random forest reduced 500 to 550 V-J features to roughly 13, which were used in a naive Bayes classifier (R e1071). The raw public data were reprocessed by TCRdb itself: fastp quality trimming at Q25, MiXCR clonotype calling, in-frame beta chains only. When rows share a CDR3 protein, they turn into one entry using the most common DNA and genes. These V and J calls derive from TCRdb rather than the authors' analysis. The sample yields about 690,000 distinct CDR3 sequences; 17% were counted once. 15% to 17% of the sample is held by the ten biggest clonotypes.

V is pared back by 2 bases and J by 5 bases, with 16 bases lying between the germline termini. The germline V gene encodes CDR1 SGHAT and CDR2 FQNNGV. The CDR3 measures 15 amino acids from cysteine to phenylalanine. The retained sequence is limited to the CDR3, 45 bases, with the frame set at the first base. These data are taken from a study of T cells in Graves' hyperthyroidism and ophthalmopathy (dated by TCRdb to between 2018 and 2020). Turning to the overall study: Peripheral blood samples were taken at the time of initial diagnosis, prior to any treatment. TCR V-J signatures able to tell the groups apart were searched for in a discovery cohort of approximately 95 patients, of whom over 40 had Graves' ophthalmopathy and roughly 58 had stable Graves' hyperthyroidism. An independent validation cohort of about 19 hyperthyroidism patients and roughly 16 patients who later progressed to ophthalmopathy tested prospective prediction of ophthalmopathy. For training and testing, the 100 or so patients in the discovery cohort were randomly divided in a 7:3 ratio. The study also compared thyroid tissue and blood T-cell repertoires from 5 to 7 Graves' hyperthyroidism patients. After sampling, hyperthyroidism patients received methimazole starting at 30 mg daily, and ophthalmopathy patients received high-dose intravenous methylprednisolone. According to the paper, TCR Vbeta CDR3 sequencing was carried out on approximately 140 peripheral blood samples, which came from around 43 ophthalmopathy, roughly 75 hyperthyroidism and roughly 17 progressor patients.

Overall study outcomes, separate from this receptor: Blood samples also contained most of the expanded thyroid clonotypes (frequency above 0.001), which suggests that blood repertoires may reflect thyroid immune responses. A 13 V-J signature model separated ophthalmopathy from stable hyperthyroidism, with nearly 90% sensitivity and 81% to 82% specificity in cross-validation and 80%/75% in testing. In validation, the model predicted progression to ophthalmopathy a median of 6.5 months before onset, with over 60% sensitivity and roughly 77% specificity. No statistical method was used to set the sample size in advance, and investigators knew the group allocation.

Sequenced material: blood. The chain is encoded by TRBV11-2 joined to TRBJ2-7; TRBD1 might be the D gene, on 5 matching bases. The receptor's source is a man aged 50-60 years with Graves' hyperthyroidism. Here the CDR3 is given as CASSLFARVKDEQYF. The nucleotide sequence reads TGTGCCAGCAGCTTATTTGCCAGGGTCAAAGACGAGCAGTACTTC.